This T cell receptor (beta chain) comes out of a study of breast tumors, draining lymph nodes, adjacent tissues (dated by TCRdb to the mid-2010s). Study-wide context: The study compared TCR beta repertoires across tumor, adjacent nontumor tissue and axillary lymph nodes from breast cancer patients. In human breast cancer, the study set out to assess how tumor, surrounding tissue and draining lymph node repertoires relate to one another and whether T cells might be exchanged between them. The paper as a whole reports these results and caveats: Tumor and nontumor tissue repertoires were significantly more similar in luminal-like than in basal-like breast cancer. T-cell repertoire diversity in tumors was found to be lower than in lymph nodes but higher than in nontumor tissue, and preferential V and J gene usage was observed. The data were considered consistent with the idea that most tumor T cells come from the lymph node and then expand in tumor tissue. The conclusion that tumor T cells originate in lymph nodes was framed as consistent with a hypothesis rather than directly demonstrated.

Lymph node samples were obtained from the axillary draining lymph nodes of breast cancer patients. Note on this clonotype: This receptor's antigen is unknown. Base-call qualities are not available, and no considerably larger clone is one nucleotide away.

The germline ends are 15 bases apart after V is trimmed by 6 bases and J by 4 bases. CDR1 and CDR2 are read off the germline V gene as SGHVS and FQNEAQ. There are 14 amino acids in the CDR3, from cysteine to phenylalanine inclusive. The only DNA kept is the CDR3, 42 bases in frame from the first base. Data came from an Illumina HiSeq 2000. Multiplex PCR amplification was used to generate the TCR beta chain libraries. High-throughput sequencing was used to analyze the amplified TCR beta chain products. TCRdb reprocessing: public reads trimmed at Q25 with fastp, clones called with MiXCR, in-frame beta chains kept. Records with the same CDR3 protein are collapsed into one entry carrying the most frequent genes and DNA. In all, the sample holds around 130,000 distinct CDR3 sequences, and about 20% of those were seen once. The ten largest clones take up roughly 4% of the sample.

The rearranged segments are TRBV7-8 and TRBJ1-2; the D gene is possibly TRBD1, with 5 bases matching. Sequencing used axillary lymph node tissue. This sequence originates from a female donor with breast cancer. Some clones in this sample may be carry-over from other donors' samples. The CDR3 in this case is CASSSPGRLYGYTF. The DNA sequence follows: TGTGCCAGCAGTTCTCCGGGACGGCTCTATGGCTACACCTTC.